This T cell receptor beta chain appears in the sequencing data of a study of human T cells and chemical hapten exposure. General study points: While controls formed fewer of them, expanded TCRs formed significantly more large CDR3 similarity clusters.

Germline CDR1 SQVTM, CDR2 ANQGSEA. This CDR3 is built from 13 residues. Trimming took off 3 bases at V and 1 base at J, with 9 bases between the two ends. Time point meaning: patch test 1, 2 weeks after DPC sensitization. Specified treatment: therapeutic diphenylcyclopropenone sensitization with weekly scalp DPC. As handled by the study authors: Sequenced samples showed a median of approximately 96,000 TCRs each, with counts running from roughly 23,000 to 700,000. TCRdb re-called the RACE reads through MiXCR, storing one row per CDR3 protein. It is TCRdb's table, rather than the study itself, that gives the V and J calls and clone size. The sample lists 74,000 or so distinct CDR3 sequences, about 10% occurring once. This clonotype was counted many times. What it binds is not known.

The rearrangement uses TRBV29-1 and TRBJ2-5, with TRBD2 as a possible D gene (6 bases). Here the sequenced sample was whole blood, taken in connection with sensitization to the hapten diphenylcyclopropenone (DPC). The sequence was obtained from a woman aged 55-70 years with alopecia areata. Some clones in this sample may be carry-over from other donors' samples. The CDR3 bases are TGCAGCGTTGATTCCGGGGGCCAAGAGACCCAGTACTTC. Amino acids: CSVDSGGQETQYF.